This TCR beta chain was identified during a study of cytomegalovirus exposure and HLA in healthy donors. V trimming: 6 bases; J trimming: 5 bases; junction bases outside the gene matches: 5. The CDR3 consists of 13 residues. Per germline, CDR1 KGHSH and CDR2 LQKENI. General study findings and limits: Certain indistinguishable V segments, among them TRBV6-2 and TRBV6-3, were excluded. 150 to 200 TCR beta chains were listed as cytomegalovirus-associated.

Both 60 Vbeta primers and 13 Jbeta primers went into the PCR. TCRdb's copy holds only in-frame clones and misses some; the assay was immunoSEQ multiplex PCR. In the table there are roughly 120,000 clones, around 77% of which are singletons. As regards this clone: As yet, its antigen is unknown.

The V and J genes are TRBV18 and TRBJ2-5; 8 bases line up with TRBD2. The TCR comes from a man aged 18 to 30 in good health and CMV-seropositive. The sequencing sample was made of PBMCs. The CDR3 DNA sequence: TGTGCCAGCTCTTACAGCGGGGGTGAGACCCAGTACTTC. This gives the protein CASSYSGGETQYF.